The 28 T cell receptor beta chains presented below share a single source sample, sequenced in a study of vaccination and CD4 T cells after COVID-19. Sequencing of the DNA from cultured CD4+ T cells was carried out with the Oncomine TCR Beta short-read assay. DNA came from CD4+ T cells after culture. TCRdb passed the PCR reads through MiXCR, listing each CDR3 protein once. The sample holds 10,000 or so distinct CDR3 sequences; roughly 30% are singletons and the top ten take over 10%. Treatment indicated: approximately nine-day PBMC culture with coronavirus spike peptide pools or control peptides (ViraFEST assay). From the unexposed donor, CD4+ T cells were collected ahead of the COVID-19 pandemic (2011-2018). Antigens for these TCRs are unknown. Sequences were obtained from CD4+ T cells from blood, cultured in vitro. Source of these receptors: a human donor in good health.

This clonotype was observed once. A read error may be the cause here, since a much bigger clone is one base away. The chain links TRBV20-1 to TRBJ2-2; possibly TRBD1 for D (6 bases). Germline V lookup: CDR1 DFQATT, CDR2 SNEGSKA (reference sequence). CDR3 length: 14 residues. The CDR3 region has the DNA TGCAGTGCGGTACGCAAATGGGACACCGAGGAGCTGTTTTTT. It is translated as CSAVRKWDTEELFF.

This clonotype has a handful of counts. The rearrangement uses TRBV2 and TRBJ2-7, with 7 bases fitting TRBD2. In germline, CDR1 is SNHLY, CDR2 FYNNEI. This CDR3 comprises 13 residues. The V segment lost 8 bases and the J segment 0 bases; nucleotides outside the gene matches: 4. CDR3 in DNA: TGTGCCAGCTGGGAGGGGACCTCCTACGAGCAGTACTTC. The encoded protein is CASWEGTSYEQYF.

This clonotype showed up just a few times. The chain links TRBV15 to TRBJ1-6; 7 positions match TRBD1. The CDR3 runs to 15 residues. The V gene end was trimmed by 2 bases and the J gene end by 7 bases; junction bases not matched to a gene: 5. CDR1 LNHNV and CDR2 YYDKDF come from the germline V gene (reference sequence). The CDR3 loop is CATSRSTGTNSPLHF. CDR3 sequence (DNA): TGTGCCACCAGCAGATCGACAGGGACCAATTCACCCCTCCACTTT.

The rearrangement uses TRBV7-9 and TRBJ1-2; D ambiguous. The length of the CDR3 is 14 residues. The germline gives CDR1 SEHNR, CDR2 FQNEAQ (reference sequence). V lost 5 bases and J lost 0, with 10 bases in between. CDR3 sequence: CASSPQVPNYGYTF. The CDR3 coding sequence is TGTGCCAGCAGCCCTCAAGTCCCTAACTATGGCTACACCTTC.

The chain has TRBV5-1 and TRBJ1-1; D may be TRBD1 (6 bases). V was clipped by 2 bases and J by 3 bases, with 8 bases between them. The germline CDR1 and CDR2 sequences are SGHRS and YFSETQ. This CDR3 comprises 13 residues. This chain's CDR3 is CASSFSGDTEAFF. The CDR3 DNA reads TGCGCCAGCAGCTTTTCAGGGGACACTGAAGCTTTCTTT.

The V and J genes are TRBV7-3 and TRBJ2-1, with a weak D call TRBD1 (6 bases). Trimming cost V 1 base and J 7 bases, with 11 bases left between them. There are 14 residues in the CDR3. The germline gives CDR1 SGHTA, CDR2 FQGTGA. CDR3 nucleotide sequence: TGTGCCAGCAGCTTAAACCTCCAGGGGAATGAGCAGTTCTTC. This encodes CASSLNLQGNEQFF.

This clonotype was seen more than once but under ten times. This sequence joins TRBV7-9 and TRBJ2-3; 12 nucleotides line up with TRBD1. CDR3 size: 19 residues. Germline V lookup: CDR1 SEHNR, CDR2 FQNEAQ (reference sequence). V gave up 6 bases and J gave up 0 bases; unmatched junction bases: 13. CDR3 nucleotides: TGTGCCAGCAGTCTGGGACAGGGGGCGTTGTCAACTAGCACAGATACGCAGTATTTT. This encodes CASSLGQGALSTSTDTQYF.

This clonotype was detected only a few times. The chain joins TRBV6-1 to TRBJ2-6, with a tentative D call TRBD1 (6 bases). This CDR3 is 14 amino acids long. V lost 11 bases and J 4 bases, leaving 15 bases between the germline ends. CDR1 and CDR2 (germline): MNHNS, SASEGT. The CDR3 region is CAVTQGSGANVLTF. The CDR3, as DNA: TGTGCCGTTACCCAGGGGTCCGGGGCCAACGTCCTGACTTTC.

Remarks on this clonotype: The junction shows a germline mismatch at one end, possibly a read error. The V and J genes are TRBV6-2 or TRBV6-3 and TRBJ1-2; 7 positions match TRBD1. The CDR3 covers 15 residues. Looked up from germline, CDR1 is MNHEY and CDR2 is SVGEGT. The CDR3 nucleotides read TGTACCAGCAGTCTACGGGACAGCTGGTCCTATGGCTACACCTTC. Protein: CTSSLRDSWSYGYTF.

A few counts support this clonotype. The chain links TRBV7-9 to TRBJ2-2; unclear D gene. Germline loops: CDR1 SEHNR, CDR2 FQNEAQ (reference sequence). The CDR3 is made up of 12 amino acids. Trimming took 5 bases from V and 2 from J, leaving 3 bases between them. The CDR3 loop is CASSLNTGELFF. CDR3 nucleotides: TGTGCCAGCAGCCTAAACACCGGGGAGCTGTTTTTT.

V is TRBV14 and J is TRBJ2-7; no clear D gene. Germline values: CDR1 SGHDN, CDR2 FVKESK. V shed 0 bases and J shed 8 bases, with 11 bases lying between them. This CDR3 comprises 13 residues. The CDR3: CASSQDSVYKQYF. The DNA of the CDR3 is TGTGCCAGCAGCCAAGATTCGGTTTACAAGCAGTACTTC.

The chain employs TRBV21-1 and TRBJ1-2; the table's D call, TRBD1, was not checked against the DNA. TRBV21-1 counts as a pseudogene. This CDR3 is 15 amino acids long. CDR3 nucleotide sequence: TGTGCCAGCAGCAAAGTAGAGGGGGCAATCTATGGCTACACCTTC. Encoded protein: CASSKVEGAIYGYTF.

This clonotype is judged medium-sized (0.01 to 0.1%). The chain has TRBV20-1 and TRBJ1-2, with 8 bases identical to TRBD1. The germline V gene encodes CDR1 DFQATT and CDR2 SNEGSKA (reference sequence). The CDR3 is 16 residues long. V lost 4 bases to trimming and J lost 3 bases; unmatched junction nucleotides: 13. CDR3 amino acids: CSANPQGANPHYGYTF. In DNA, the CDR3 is TGCAGTGCTAACCCCCAGGGGGCGAATCCCCACTATGGCTACACCTTC.

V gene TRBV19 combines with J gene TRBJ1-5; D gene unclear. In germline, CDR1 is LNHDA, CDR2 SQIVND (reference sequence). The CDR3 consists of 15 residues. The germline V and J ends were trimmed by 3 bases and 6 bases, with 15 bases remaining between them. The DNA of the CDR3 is TGTGCCAGTAGTATTTATGGCAGCCCCATTCAGCCCCAGCATTTT. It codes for CASSIYGSPIQPQHF.

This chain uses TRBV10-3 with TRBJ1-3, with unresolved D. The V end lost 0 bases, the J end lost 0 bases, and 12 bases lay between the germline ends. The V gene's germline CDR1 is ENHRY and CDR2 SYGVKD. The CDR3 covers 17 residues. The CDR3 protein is CAISESTPGASGNTIYF. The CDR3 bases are TGTGCCATCAGTGAGTCGACTCCGGGAGCCTCTGGAAACACCATATATTTT.

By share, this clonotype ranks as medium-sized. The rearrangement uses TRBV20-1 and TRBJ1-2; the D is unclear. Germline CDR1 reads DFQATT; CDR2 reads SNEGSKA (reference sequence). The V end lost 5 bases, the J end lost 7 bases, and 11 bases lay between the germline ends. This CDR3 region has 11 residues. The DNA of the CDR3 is TGCAGTGCTTACCTCCTCGGTGGCTACACCTTC. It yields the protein CSAYLLGGYTF.

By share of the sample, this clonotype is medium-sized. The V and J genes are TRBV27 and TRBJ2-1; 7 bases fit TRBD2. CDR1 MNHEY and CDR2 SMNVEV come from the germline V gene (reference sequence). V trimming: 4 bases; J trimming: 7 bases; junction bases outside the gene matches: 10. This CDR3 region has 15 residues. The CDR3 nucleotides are TGTGCCAGCAGTTCCCCCCGCGGGAGTACAAATGAGCAGTTCTTC. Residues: CASSSPRGSTNEQFF.

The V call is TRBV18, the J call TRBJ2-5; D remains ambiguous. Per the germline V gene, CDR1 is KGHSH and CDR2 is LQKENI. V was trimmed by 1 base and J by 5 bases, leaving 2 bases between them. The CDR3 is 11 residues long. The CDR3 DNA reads TGTGCCAGCTCACCACAGGAGACCCAGTACTTC. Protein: CASSPQETQYF.

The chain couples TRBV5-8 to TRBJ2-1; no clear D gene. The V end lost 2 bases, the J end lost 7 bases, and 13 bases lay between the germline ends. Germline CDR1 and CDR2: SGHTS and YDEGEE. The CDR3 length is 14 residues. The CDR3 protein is CASSFSLMTNEQFF. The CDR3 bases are TGTGCCAGCAGCTTTTCGTTGATGACAAATGAGCAGTTCTTC.

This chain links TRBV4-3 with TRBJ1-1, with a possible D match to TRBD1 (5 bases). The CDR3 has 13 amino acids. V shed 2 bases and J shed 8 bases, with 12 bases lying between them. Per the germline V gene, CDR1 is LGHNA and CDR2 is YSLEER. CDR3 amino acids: CASSQNRDGEAFF. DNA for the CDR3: TGCGCCAGCAGCCAAAACCGGGACGGAGAAGCTTTCTTT.

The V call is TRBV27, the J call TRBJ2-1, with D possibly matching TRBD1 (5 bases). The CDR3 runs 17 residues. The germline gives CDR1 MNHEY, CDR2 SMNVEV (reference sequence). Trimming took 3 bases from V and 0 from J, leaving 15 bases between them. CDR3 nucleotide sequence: TGTGCCAGCAGTTTGTTTGTCCGACAGAGCTCCTACAATGAGCAGTTCTTC. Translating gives CASSLFVRQSSYNEQFF.

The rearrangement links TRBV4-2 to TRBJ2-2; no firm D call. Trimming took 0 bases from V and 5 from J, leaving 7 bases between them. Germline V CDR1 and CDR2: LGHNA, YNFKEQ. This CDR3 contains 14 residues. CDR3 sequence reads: CASSQEGRTGELFF. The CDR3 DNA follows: TGTGCCAGCAGCCAAGAAGGGCGGACCGGGGAGCTGTTTTTT.

CDR3 DNA: TGCAGTGCCACTGACCCCAGGGTATTTAGGTACGAGACCCAGTACTTC. Its translation is CSATDPRVFRYETQYF. The chain employs TRBV20-1 and TRBJ2-5, with D perhaps matching TRBD1 (5 bases). Trimming cost V 6 bases and J 5 bases, with 25 bases left between them. Per the germline V gene, CDR1 is DFQATT and CDR2 is SNEGSKA (reference sequence). The CDR3 runs to 16 residues.

The CDR3 here is CASSLSGGEGSYEQYF. DNA for the CDR3: TGTGCCAGCAGTTTATCAGGGGGGGAGGGATCCTACGAGCAGTACTTC. The rearrangement uses TRBV27 and TRBJ2-7, with TRBD2 as a possible D gene (7 bases). Trimming took 0 bases from V and 1 from J, leaving 13 bases between them. CDR3 length equals 16 residues. Germline V CDR1 and CDR2: MNHEY, SMNVEV (reference sequence).

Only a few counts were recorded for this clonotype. Here the CDR3 reads CASSYSRGYTF. The CDR3 bases are TGTGCCAGCAGTTACAGTCGCGGCTACACCTTC. The rearrangement links TRBV28 to TRBJ1-2, with unresolved D. Trimming took off 4 bases at V and 8 bases at J, with 8 bases between the two ends. This CDR3 contains 11 residues. Germline lookup yields CDR1 MDHEN and CDR2 SYDVKM.

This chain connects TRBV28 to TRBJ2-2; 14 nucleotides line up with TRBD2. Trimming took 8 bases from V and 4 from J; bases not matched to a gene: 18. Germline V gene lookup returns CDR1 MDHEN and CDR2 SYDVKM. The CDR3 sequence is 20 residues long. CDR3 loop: CASGIVGTSGRKGATGELFF. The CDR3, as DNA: TGTGCCAGCGGAATAGTCGGGACTAGCGGGAGAAAGGGGGCCACCGGGGAGCTGTTTTTT.

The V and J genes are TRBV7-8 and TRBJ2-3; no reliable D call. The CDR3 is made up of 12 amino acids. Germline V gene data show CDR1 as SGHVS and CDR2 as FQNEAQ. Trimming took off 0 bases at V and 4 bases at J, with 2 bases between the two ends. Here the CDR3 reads CASSLASDTQYF. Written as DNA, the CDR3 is TGTGCCAGCAGCTTAGCGTCAGATACGCAGTATTTT.

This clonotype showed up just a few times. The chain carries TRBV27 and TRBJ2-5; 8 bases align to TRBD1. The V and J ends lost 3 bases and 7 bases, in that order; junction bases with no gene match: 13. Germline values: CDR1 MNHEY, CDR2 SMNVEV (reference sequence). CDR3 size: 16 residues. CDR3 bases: TGTGCCAGCAGTTTGCAAGGACAGGGCCCGGGGTTGACCCAGTACTTC. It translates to CASSLQGQGPGLTQYF.